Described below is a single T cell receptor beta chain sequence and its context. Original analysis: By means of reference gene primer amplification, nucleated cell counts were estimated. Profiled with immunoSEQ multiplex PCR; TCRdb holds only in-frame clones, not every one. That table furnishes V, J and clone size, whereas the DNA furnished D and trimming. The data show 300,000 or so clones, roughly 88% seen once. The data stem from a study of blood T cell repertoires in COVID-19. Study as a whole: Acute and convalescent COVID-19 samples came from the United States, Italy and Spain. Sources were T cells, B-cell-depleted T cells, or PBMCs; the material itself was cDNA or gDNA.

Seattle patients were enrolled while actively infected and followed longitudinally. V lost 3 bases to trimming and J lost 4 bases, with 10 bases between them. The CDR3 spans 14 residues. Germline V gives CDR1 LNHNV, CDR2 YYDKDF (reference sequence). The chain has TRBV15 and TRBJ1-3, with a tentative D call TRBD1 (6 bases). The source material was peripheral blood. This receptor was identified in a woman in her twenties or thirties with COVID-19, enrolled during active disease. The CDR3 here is CATSRNDRGNTIYF. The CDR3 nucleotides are TGTGCCACCAGCAGGAACGACAGGGGAAACACCATATATTTT.